This entry lists 12 T cell receptor beta chains sequenced from one sample in a study of T cells after yellow fever vaccination (dated by TCRdb to about 2019). The protocol used for the library was 5' RACE. These reads were obtained on an Illumina HiSeq 2500. TCRdb reran the public reads through fastp at Q25 and MiXCR, keeping productive beta chains. CDR3 protein duplicates are merged, each entry listing the most common genes and DNA. The sample records approximately 150,000 distinct CDR3 sequences, approximately 6% of which are singletons. Jointly, the top ten make up less than 3.5% of the sample. The sample's treatment or condition, from its label and the paper: live attenuated yellow fever vaccine strain. The sample was CD4+ T cells sorted from PBMCs, taken on the day of the first yellow fever vaccination. These receptors were taken from a man in his late teens or twenties who received the YFV17D yellow fever vaccine.

This clonotype was seen ten or more times. The chain has TRBV24-1 and TRBJ2-5, with D perhaps matching TRBD1 (5 bases). The CDR3 extends over 15 amino acids. The germline CDR1 and CDR2 sequences are KGHDR and SFDVKD. The ends were cut back, 3 bases at V and 2 bases at J, with 12 bases in the middle. CDR3 in amino acids: CATSDAAGQQETQYF. CDR3 nucleotides: TGTGCCACCAGTGATGCCGCAGGGCAACAAGAGACCCAGTACTTC.

This clonotype was found many times. The CDR3 loop reads CASSLSSTANYGYTF. CDR3 sequence (DNA): TGTGCCAGCAGTTTATCGTCAACAGCGAACTATGGCTACACCTTC. The genes are TRBV27 and TRBJ1-2; no firm D call. The V and J ends lost 0 bases and 2 bases respectively, with 10 bases between them. The length of the CDR3 is 15 residues. In germline, CDR1 is MNHEY, CDR2 SMNVEV (reference sequence).

This clonotype was recorded at least ten times. This chain uses TRBV7-2 with TRBJ2-1; TRBD2 aligns across 14 bases. V was pared by 6 bases and J by 6 bases, with 4 bases of the junction left unmatched. Looked up from germline, CDR1 is SGHTA and CDR2 is FQGNSA. The CDR3 has 15 amino acids. CDR3 sequence (DNA): TGTGCCAGCAGTAGACTAGCGGGGGGGCTCAATGAGCAGTTCTTC. It codes for CASSRLAGGLNEQFF.

This clonotype was seen at least ten times. The chain has TRBV7-2 and TRBJ1-6; D is ambiguous. V gave up 2 bases and J gave up 7 bases, with 15 bases separating them. The germline V gene encodes CDR1 SGHTA and CDR2 FQGNSA. This CDR3 is built from 16 residues. The CDR3 loop reads CASSLWRRGENSPLHF. The CDR3 nucleotides read TGTGCCAGCAGCTTATGGAGACGGGGTGAAAATTCACCCCTCCACTTT.

This clonotype was detected ten times or more. CDR3 sequence reads: CASRTDSFQPQHF. CDR3 bases: TGTGCCAGCAGGACCGATTCGTTTCAGCCCCAGCATTTT. This rearrangement joins TRBV6-2 or TRBV6-3 to TRBJ1-5, with no clear D. This CDR3 has 13 residues. Germline assignment: CDR1 MNHEY and CDR2 SVGEGT. V was shortened by 6 bases and J by 6 bases, with 12 bases between the two germline ends.

This clonotype has just a few counts. V is TRBV11-2 and J is TRBJ1-2; D call uncertain. Looked up from germline, CDR1 is SGHAT and CDR2 is FQNNGV. This CDR3 is built from 12 residues. The ends were cut back, 2 bases at V and 3 bases at J, with 4 bases in the middle. The CDR3 nucleotides are TGTGCCAGCAGCTTATCCGACTATGGCTACACCTTC. Translation gives CASSLSDYGYTF.

This clonotype appeared many times. This chain links TRBV5-1 with TRBJ2-5; D call uncertain. This CDR3 spans 13 amino acids. The germline V gene has CDR1 SGHRS and CDR2 YFSETQ. V was pared by 1 base and J by 5 bases, with 9 bases between. In DNA, the CDR3 is TGCGCCAGCAGCTTGATGTCCGTGGAGACCCAGTACTTC. It yields the protein CASSLMSVETQYF. Variable domain in full (rest from reference TRBV5-1 and TRBJ2-5): KAGVTQTPRYLIKTRGQQVTLSCSPISGHRSVSWYQQTPGQGLQFLFEYFSETQRNKGNFPGRFSGRQFSNSRSEMNVSTLELGDSALYLCASSLMSVETQYFGPGTRLLVL.

This clonotype was found many times. The chain combines TRBV2 with TRBJ1-5; 7 positions match TRBD1. Germline CDR1 SNHLY, CDR2 FYNNEI. The CDR3 spans 14 residues. Trimming cost V 10 bases and J 1 base; bases outside gene matches: 7. In DNA, the CDR3 is TGTGCCATTCGACAGGGTAACAGCAATCAGCCCCAGCATTTT. Protein sequence: CAIRQGNSNQPQHF.

The rearrangement links TRBV5-4 to TRBJ2-3; no definite D call. The germline V gene has CDR1 SGHNT and CDR2 YYREEE (reference sequence). There are 18 residues in the CDR3. V lost 3 bases to trimming and J lost 0 bases, with 20 bases between them. In DNA, the CDR3 is TGTGCCAGCAGCTCCCACTTTATGGAGTCCTCTAGCACAGATACGCAGTATTTT. Translation gives CASSSHFMESSSTDTQYF.

The chain couples TRBV12-3 or TRBV12-4 to TRBJ1-5; D unclear. The CDR3 runs to 13 residues. The germline V and J ends were trimmed by 1 base and 6 bases, with 7 bases remaining between them. The CDR3 coding sequence is TGTGCCAGCAGTTTAGGGGCTCGTCAGCCCCAGCATTTT. It is translated as CASSLGARQPQHF.

This clonotype was counted a few times. The chain employs TRBV6-1 and TRBJ2-1; possible D gene TRBD1, 6 bases. V dropped 4 bases and J dropped 0 bases, with 10 bases sitting between them. The CDR3 is 15 amino acids. The germline gives CDR1 MNHNS, CDR2 SASEGT. The CDR3 DNA reads as TGTGCCAGCAGTGCGACAGGACTCTCCTACAATGAGCAGTTCTTC. Encoded protein: CASSATGLSYNEQFF.

This clonotype has at least ten counts. The chain has TRBV20-1 and TRBJ1-5; tentative D call: TRBD1 (6 bases). The CDR3 runs 13 residues. CDR1 is DFQATT and CDR2 is SNEGSKA in the germline V gene (reference sequence). Trimming took off 7 bases at V and 2 bases at J, with 12 bases between the two ends. Here the CDR3 DNA reads TGCAGTGTGAGGAGGGGGGGCAATCAGCCCCAGCATTTT. Protein sequence: CSVRRGGNQPQHF.